The 24 T cell receptor beta chains given below trace back to one sample, sequenced in a study of OX40 agonist ivuxolimab in advanced cancers. Assay: immunoSEQ multiplex PCR; the TCRdb copy retains only in-frame clones and omits some. The sample records fewer than 80,000 clones, about 85% being singletons. The sequencing here drew on CD4+ or CD8+ T cells sorted from blood, taken in a trial of the OX40 agonist ivuxolimab. The source is an adult with an advanced solid tumor such as melanoma, head and neck, liver or kidney cancer.

This rearrangement joins TRBV6-1 to TRBJ1-6, with no clear D. The V gene lost 7 bases and the J gene lost 7 bases, with 11 bases spanning the gap. The CDR3 has 13 residues. CDR1 is MNHNS, CDR2 SASEGT, per germline. The CDR3 region has the DNA TGTGCCAGCATTGGGGTAATAAATTCACCCCTCCACTTT. This gives the protein CASIGVINSPLHF.

The chain joins TRBV5-6 to TRBJ2-5, with D tentatively TRBD1 or TRBD2 (6 bases each). The CDR3 runs 15 residues. Trimming pared 4 bases from V and 5 bases from J, leaving 18 bases between. Germline V CDR1 and CDR2: SGHDT, YYEEEE. The CDR3 DNA follows: TGTGCCAGCAGCGTACGACCGGGGGACATCGAGACCCAGTACTTC. Translated: CASSVRPGDIETQYF.

The chain combines TRBV6-1 with TRBJ2-7; 8 bases line up with TRBD1. With V trimmed by 3 bases and J by 1 base, 8 bases remained unmatched. The CDR3 runs 16 residues. CDR1 is MNHNS, CDR2 SASEGT, per germline. The DNA for the CDR3 is TGTGCCAGCAGTGAGGGGAAAACAGGGGGTTCCTACGAGCAGTACTTC. Translated: CASSEGKTGGSYEQYF.

The J gene is TRBJ1-2, the V gene TRBV5-8; D uncertain. The germline CDR1 and CDR2 sequences are SGHTS and YDEGEE. V was clipped by 2 bases and J by 3 bases, with 8 bases between them. This CDR3 has 13 amino acids. The CDR3 DNA follows: TGTGCCAGCAGCTTAGCGTGGGACTATGGCTACACCTTC. Protein: CASSLAWDYGYTF.

The gene calls are TRBV27 and TRBJ1-1; perhaps TRBD1 as D (5 bases). The CDR3 loop spans 16 amino acids. Per the germline V gene, CDR1 is MNHEY and CDR2 is SMNVEV (reference sequence). The V and J ends lost 6 bases and 1 base respectively, with 18 bases between them. The CDR3 DNA reads TGTGCCAGCAGCCCACGCCCAGGGTTCAGGAACACTGAAGCTTTCTTT. This encodes CASSPRPGFRNTEAFF.

This chain joins TRBV5-1 and TRBJ2-3; D is unclear. Trimming took off 4 bases at V and 6 bases at J, with 15 bases between the two ends. This CDR3 region has 14 residues. Germline V gene sequence: CDR1 SGHRS, CDR2 YFSETQ. CDR3 nucleotides: TGCGCCAGCAGCCGCCAAGAGGCATCCGATACGCAGTATTTT. Translated: CASSRQEASDTQYF. The full variable domain, completed using reference TRBV5-1 and TRBJ2-3, is KAGVTQTPRYLIKTRGQQVTLSCSPISGHRSVSWYQQTPGQGLQFLFEYFSETQRNKGNFPGRFSGRQFSNSRSEMNVSTLELGDSALYLCASSRQEASDTQYFGPGTRLTVL.

This clone was found a few times. The chain has TRBV4-2 and TRBJ1-6; a possible D gene is TRBD1 (6 bases). V lost 1 base and J 7 bases, leaving 11 bases between the germline ends. Looked up from germline, CDR1 is LGHNA and CDR2 is YNFKEQ. CDR3 length: 15 amino acids. For the CDR3, the DNA is TGTGCCAGCAGCCAAGTGGCCACAGGGAATTCACCCCTCCACTTT. Amino acids: CASSQVATGNSPLHF.

The chain combines TRBV9 with TRBJ1-2, with unresolved D. Trimming took off 2 bases at V and 5 bases at J, with 7 bases between the two ends. CDR3 length equals 12 residues. CDR1 and CDR2 (germline): SGDLS, YYNGEE. This chain's CDR3 is CASSVTEYGYTF. CDR3 bases: TGTGCCAGCAGCGTTACAGAATATGGCTACACCTTC.

Only one count was recorded for this clone. The chain uses TRBV15 and TRBJ1-2; D is unclear. Per germline, CDR1 LNHNV and CDR2 YYDKDF (reference sequence). The CDR3 spans 12 residues. Trimming cost V 0 bases and J 7 bases, with 6 bases left between them. CDR3 DNA sequence: TGTGCCACCAGCAGAGATAACGGTGGCTACACCTTC. It is translated as CATSRDNGGYTF. The full variable domain, with the rest looked up from reference TRBV15 and TRBJ1-2, is DAMVIQNPRYQVTQFGKPVTLSCSQTLNHNVMYWYQQKSSQAPKLLFHYYDKDFNNEADTPDNFQSRRPNTSFCFLDIRSPGLGDTAMYLCATSRDNGGYTFGSGTRLTVV.

The V gene is TRBV6-1, the J gene TRBJ1-5; weak D call: TRBD1 (6 bases). The CDR3 is made up of 15 amino acids. Germline V gene sequence: CDR1 MNHNS, CDR2 SASEGT. Trimming took 5 bases from V and 2 from J, leaving 13 bases between them. The DNA of the CDR3 is TGTGCCAGCAGTATCCAGGGGTTCGGCAATCAGCCCCAGCATTTT. Translating gives CASSIQGFGNQPQHF.

This clone showed up just once. This rearrangement joins TRBV5-1 to TRBJ1-2; no clear D. The CDR3 length is 14 residues. Trimming pared 0 bases from V and 2 bases from J, leaving 8 bases between. Germline V gives CDR1 SGHRS, CDR2 YFSETQ. In DNA form, the CDR3 reads TGCGCCAGCAGCTTGGTTACGGGAAACTATGGCTACACCTTC. It is translated as CASSLVTGNYGYTF. Variable domain in full (rest from reference TRBV5-1 and TRBJ1-2): KAGVTQTPRYLIKTRGQQVTLSCSPISGHRSVSWYQQTPGQGLQFLFEYFSETQRNKGNFPGRFSGRQFSNSRSEMNVSTLELGDSALYLCASSLVTGNYGYTFGSGTRLTVV.

The J gene is TRBJ2-3, the V gene TRBV6-1, with unresolved D. Per the germline V gene, CDR1 is MNHNS and CDR2 is SASEGT. V lost 4 bases and J 5 bases, leaving 13 bases between the germline ends. The CDR3 is 14 residues long. The CDR3 region is CASSADAFGDTQYF. DNA of the CDR3: TGTGCCAGCAGTGCGGACGCGTTCGGAGATACGCAGTATTTT.

The CDR3: CASPQSGDPNSYNEQFF. CDR3 bases: TGCGCCAGCCCTCAATCGGGGGACCCCAACTCCTACAATGAGCAGTTCTTC. J is TRBJ2-1 and V is TRBV23-1, with D possibly being TRBD2 (6 bases). Being an ORF, TRBV23-1 has a function that is uncertain. The germline V and J ends were trimmed by 8 bases and 0 bases, with 20 bases remaining between them. This CDR3 comprises 17 residues.

This clone has only one observation. The chain combines TRBV18 with TRBJ2-3; 7 bases match TRBD1. Germline assignment: CDR1 KGHSH and CDR2 LQKENI. The CDR3 length is 15 residues. V lost 3 bases and J lost 4; bases outside the gene matches: 7. The CDR3 loop is CASSPGQVEADTQYF. The CDR3 DNA follows: TGTGCCAGCTCACCCGGACAGGTCGAGGCAGATACGCAGTATTTT.

V gene TRBV19 combines with J gene TRBJ1-2; tentative D call: TRBD1 (6 bases). The V gene lost 3 bases and the J gene lost 8 bases, with 19 bases spanning the gap. In germline, CDR1 is LNHDA, CDR2 SQIVND (reference sequence). The CDR3 has 15 residues. The CDR3 region is CASSIQGPSVQGYTF. The CDR3, as DNA: TGTGCCAGTAGTATCCAGGGGCCATCGGTGCAAGGCTACACCTTC.

V and J are TRBV7-9 and TRBJ1-4, with D maybe TRBD1 (5 bases). The germline gives CDR1 SEHNR, CDR2 FQNEAQ (reference sequence). Trimming took 1 base from V and 7 from J, leaving 10 bases between them. The CDR3 has 14 amino acids. CDR3 coding DNA: TGTGCCAGCAGCTTAGGGGCAGGGATTGAAAAACTGTTTTTT. Its translation: CASSLGAGIEKLFF.

The CDR3 region has the DNA TGTGCCAGCAGTGACGGATGGCGAGACATTGGGTCCACCTTC. Residues: CASSDGWRDIGSTF. This rearrangement joins TRBV6-1 to TRBJ1-2, with D uncertain. The CDR3 runs 14 residues. The germline CDR1 and CDR2 sequences are MNHNS and SASEGT. Deletions cut 3 bases from V and 13 bases from J, with 21 bases between.

This sequence joins TRBV5-8 and TRBJ1-5, with TRBD1 as a possible D gene (5 bases). Germline values: CDR1 SGHTS, CDR2 YDEGEE. The V end was cut by 1 base, the J end by 3 bases, with 8 bases between. This CDR3 comprises 14 residues. This CDR3 is CASSLRQPNQPQHF. The CDR3 coding sequence is TGTGCCAGCAGCTTGAGACAGCCCAATCAGCCCCAGCATTTT.

V usage is TRBV2 and J usage is TRBJ1-3; 7 bases match TRBD1. Germline CDR1 reads SNHLY; CDR2 reads FYNNEI. There are 14 residues in the CDR3. V lost 6 bases and J lost 4; bases outside the gene matches: 6. In DNA, the CDR3 is TGTGCCAGCAGGGGCAGGGGGAAAGGAAACACCATATATTTT. Its translation: CASRGRGKGNTIYF.

This chain joins TRBV7-2 and TRBJ2-1, with 15 bases identical to TRBD2. The germline gives CDR1 SGHTA, CDR2 FQGNSA. V was clipped by 6 bases and J by 3 bases; unmatched bases: 6. CDR3 length: 17 amino acids. CDR3 loop: CASRPGTSGGLYNEQFF. For the CDR3, the DNA is TGTGCCAGCAGGCCCGGGACTAGCGGGGGGCTCTACAATGAGCAGTTCTTC.

The rearrangement joins TRBV19 to TRBJ1-4, with D unresolved. Trimming removed 1 base at V and 5 bases at J, with 8 bases between. Germline CDR1 reads LNHDA; CDR2 reads SQIVND (reference sequence). The CDR3 consists of 14 residues. This CDR3 is CASSIGAINEKLFF. The CDR3 DNA follows: TGTGCCAGTAGTATAGGGGCGATAAATGAAAAACTGTTTTTT.

This clone was observed a single time. This sequence joins TRBV29-1 and TRBJ1-2; D remains ambiguous. Per the germline V gene, CDR1 is SQVTM and CDR2 is ANQGSEA. Between the trimmed V and J ends, which lost 4 bases and 2 bases, there was a span of 11 bases. The CDR3 totals 13 residues. CDR3 in amino acids: CSVASRTNYGYTF. The CDR3 DNA reads TGCAGCGTTGCGTCTAGAACAAACTATGGCTACACCTTC.

The chain couples TRBV30 to TRBJ1-3; D gene unclear. V shed 6 bases and J shed 1 base, with 10 bases lying between them. Germline assignment: CDR1 GTSNPN and CDR2 SVGIG (reference sequence). The CDR3 contains 13 residues. CDR3 nucleotides: TGTGCCTGTAGAGGGCTATCTGGAAACACCATATATTTT. The encoded protein is CACRGLSGNTIYF.

This chain joins TRBV7-9 and TRBJ2-2, with no clear D. The CDR3 runs to 15 residues. In germline, CDR1 is SEHNR, CDR2 FQNEAQ (reference sequence). The germline V and J ends were trimmed by 2 bases and 5 bases, with 12 bases remaining between them. Here the CDR3 DNA reads TGTGCCAGCAGCTTATCTCGAGCTGGGACCGGGGAGCTGTTTTTT. The encoded protein is CASSLSRAGTGELFF.